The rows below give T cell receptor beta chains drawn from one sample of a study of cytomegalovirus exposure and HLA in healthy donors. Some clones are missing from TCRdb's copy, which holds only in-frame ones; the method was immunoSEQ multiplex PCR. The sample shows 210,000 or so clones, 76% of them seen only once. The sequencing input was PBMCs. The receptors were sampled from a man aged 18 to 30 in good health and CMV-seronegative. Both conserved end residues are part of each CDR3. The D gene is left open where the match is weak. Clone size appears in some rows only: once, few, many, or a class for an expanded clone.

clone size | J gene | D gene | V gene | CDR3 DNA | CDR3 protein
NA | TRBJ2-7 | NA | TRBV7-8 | TGTGCCAGCAAACGGGACTTCTCCTACGAGCAGTACTTC | CASKRDFSYEQYF
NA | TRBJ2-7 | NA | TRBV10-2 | TGCGCCAGCATACCGGCAGGCTCCTACGAGCAGTACTTC | CASIPAGSYEQYF
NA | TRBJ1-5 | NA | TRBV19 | TGTGCCAGTATGAGGTCCGGAAGCAATCAGCCCCAGCATTTT | CASMRSGSNQPQHF
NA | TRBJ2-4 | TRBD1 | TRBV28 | TGTGCCGGAAGGACAGGGGGTTCCAAAAACATTCAGTACTTC | CAGRTGGSKNIQYF
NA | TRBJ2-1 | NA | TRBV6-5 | TGTGCCAGCAGTTACCAGGTTGGGACATTATACAATGAGCAGTTCTTC | CASSYQVGTLYNEQFF
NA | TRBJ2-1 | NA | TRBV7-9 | TGTGCCAGCAGCTCCCGACTGATATCCTACAATGAGCAGTTCTTC | CASSSRLISYNEQFF
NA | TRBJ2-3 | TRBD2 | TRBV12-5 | TGTGCTAGTGGTCTACTAGCGGGGAGCACAGATACGCAGTATTTT | CASGLLAGSTDTQYF
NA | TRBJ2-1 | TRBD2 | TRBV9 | TGTGCCAGCAGCGTAGAACTAGCGGGAAACAATGAGCAGTTCTTC | CASSVELAGNNEQFF
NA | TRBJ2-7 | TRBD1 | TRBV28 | TGTGCCAGCAGGCAACAGGGGTTCTCCTACGAGCAGTACTTC | CASRQQGFSYEQYF
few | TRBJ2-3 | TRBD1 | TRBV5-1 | TGCGCCAGCGGAAAAACAGGGGCTCCAGATACGCAGTATTTT | CASGKTGAPDTQYF